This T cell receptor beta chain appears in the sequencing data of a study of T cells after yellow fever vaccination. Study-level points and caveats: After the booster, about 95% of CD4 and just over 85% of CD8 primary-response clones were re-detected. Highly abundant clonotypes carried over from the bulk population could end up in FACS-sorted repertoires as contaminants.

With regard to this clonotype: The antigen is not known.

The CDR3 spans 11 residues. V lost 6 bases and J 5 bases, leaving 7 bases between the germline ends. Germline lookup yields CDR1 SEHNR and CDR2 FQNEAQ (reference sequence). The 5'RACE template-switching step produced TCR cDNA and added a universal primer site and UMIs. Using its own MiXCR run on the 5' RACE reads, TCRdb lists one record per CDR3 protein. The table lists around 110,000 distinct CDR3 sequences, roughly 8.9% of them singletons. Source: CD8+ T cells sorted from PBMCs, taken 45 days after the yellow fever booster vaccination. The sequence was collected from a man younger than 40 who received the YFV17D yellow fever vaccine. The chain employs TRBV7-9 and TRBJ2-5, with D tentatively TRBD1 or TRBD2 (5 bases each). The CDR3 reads CASRGVETQYF. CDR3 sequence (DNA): TGTGCCAGCAGGGGGGTGGAGACCCAGTACTTC.